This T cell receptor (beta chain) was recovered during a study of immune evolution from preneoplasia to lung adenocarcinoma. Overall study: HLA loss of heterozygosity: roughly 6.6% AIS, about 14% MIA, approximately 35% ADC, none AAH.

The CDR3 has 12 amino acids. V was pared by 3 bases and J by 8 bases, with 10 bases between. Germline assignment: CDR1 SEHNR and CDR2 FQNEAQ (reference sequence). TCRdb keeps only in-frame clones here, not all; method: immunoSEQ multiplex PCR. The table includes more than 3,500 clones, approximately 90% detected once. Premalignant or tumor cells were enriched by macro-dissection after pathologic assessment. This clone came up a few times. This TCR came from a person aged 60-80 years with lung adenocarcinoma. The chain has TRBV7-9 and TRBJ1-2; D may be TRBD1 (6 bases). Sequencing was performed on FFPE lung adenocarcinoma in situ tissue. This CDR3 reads CASSFRGQGYTF. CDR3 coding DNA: TGTGCCAGCAGCTTTCGGGGGCAGGGCTACACCTTC.